Given below is one T cell receptor (beta chain) in context. There are 14 residues in the CDR3. V was cut by 6 bases and J by 3 bases, with 14 bases left in between. Germline V gene data show CDR1 as LNHDA and CDR2 as SQIVND (reference sequence). The record originates from a study of control samples from healthy donors and cancer patients. Clones were read by immunoSEQ multiplex PCR, and TCRdb kept only the in-frame ones, dropping some. The sample comprises 25,000 to 35,000 clones, 70% to 80% of which are singletons, and around 20% rests with the top ten. The sample comprised PBMCs. The clonotype comes from a man in his sixties with head and neck cancer. This chain connects TRBV19 to TRBJ1-2; weak D call: TRBD1 (6 bases). CDR3 sequence: CASSRGKGHYGYTF. DNA of the CDR3: TGTGCCAGTAGCAGGGGCAAAGGCCACTATGGCTACACCTTC.